Included here is one TCR beta chain sequence, with context. The data are from a study of control samples from healthy donors and cancer patients. Repertoires were generated with immunoSEQ multiplex PCR, while TCRdb's copy carries only in-frame clones and drops some. The sample holds some 130,000 clones; under 90% are singletons and the top ten take approximately 7.5%. The CDR3 loop spans 11 amino acids. V lost 4 bases and J lost 9, with 7 bases in between. CDR1 is MDHEN and CDR2 is SYDVKM in the germline V gene. The TCR was taken from a middle-aged man with head and neck cancer. J is TRBJ1-5 and V is TRBV28, with D hard to call. Sequences were obtained from PBMCs. The CDR3 sequence: CASSSPGPQHF. In DNA form, the CDR3 reads TGTGCCAGCAGTTCTCCGGGGCCCCAGCATTTT. Together with reference TRBV28 and TRBJ1-5, the CDR3 gives the full variable domain: DVKVTQSSRYLVKRTGEKVFLECVQDMDHENMFWYRQDPGLGLRLIYFSYDVKMKEKGDIPEGYSVSREKKERFSLILESASTNQTSMYLCASSSPGPQHFGDGTRLSIL.